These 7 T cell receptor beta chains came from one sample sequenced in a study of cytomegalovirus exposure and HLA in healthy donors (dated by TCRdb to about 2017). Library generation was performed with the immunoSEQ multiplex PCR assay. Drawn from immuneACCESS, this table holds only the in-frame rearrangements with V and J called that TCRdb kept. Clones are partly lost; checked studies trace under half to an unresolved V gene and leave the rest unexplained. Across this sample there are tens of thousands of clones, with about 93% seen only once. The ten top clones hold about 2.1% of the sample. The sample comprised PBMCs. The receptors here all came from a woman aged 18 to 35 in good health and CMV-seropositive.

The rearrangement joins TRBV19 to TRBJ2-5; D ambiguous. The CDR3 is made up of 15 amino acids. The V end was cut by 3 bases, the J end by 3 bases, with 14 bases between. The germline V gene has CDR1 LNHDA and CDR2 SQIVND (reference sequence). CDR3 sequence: CASSIGVLVEETQYF. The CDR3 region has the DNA TGTGCCAGTAGTATCGGAGTTCTGGTCGAAGAGACCCAGTACTTC.

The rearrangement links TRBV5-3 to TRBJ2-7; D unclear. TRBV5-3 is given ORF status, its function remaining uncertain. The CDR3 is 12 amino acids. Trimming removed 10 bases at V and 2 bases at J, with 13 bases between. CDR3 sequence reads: CACPGSPYEQYF. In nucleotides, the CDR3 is TGTGCCTGTCCCGGGTCGCCCTACGAGCAGTACTTC.

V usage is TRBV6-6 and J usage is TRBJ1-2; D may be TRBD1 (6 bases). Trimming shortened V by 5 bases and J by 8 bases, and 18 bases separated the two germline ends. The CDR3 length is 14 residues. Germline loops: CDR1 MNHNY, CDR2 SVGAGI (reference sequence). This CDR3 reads CASSADRRLGGYTF. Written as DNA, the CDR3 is TGTGCCAGCAGTGCCGACAGGCGGCTGGGGGGCTACACCTTC.

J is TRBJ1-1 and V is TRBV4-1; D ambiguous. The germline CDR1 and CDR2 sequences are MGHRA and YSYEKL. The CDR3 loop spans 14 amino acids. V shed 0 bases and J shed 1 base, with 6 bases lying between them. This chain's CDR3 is CASSQDPGNTEAFF. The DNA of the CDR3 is TGCGCCAGCAGCCAAGATCCGGGGAACACTGAAGCTTTCTTT.

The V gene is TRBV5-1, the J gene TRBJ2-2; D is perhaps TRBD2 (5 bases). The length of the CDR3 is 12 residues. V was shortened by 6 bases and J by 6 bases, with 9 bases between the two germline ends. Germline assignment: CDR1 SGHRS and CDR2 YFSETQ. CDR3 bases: TGCGCCAGCAAGGACTTCTCCGGGGAGCTGTTTTTT. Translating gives CASKDFSGELFF. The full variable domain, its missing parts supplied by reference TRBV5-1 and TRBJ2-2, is KAGVTQTPRYLIKTRGQQVTLSCSPISGHRSVSWYQQTPGQGLQFLFEYFSETQRNKGNFPGRFSGRQFSNSRSEMNVSTLELGDSALYLCASKDFSGELFFGEGSRLTVL.

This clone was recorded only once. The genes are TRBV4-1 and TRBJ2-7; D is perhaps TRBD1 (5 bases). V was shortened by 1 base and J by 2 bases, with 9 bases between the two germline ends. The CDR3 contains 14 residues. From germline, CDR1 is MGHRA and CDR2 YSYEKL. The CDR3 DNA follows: TGCGCCAGCAGCCAAGTGGACACCGCCTACGAGCAGTACTTC. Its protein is CASSQVDTAYEQYF.

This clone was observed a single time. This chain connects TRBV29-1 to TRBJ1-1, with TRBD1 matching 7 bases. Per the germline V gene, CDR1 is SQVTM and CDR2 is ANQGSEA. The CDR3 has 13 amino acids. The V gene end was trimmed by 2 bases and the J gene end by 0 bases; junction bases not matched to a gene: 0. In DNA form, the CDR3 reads TGCAGCGTTGAAAGGGGGCTGAACACTGAAGCTTTCTTT. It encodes CSVERGLNTEAFF.